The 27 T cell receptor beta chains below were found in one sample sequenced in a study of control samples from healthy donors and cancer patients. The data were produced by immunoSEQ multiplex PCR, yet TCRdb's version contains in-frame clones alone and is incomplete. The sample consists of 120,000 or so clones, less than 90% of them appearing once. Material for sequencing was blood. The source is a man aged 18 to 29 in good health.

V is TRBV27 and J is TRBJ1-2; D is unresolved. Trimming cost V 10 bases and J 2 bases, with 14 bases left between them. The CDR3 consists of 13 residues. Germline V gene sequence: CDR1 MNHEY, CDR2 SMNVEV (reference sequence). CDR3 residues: CATLSSMNYGYTF. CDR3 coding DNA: TGTGCCACCCTAAGTAGCATGAACTATGGCTACACCTTC.

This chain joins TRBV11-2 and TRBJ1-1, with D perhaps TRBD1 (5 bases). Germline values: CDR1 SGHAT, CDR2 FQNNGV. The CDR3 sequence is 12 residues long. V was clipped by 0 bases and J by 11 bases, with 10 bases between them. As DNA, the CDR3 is TGTGCCAGCAGCTTAGAGGCAGGGCGTGCTTTCTTT. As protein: CASSLEAGRAFF.

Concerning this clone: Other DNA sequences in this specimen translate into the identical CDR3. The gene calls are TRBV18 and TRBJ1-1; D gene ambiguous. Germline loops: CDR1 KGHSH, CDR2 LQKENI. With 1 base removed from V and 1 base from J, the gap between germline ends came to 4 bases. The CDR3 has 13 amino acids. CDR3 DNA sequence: TGTGCCAGCTCACCACAGGGGAACACTGAAGCTTTCTTT. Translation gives CASSPQGNTEAFF. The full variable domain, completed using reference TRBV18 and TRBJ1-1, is NAGVMQNPRHLVRRRGQEARLRCSPMKGHSHVYWYRQLPEEGLKFMVYLQKENIIDESGMPKERFSAEFPKEGPSILRIQQVVRGDSAAYFCASSPQGNTEAFFGQGTRLTVV.

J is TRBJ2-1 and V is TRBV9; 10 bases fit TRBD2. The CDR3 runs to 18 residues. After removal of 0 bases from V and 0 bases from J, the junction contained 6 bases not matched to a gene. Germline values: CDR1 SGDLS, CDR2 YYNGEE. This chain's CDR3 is CASSVEGTSVSSYNEQFF. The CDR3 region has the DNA TGTGCCAGCAGCGTAGAGGGGACTAGCGTGAGCTCCTACAATGAGCAGTTCTTC. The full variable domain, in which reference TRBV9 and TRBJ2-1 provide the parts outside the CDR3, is DSGVTQTPKHLITATGQRVTLRCSPRSGDLSVYWYQQSLDQGLQFLIQYYNGEERAKGNILERFSAQQFPDLHSELNLSSLELGDSALYFCASSVEGTSVSSYNEQFFGPGTRLTVL.

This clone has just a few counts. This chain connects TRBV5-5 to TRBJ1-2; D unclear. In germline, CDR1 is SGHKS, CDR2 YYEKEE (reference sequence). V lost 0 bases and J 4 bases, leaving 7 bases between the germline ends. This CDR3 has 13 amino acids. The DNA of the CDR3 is TGTGCCAGCAGCTTGGCGGACCTCTATGGCTACACCTTC. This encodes CASSLADLYGYTF.

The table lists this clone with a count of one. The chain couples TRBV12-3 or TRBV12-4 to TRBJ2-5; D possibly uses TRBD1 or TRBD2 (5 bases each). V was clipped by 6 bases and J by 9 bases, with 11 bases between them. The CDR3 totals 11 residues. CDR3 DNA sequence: TGTGCCAGCAGCCCCCGAGGGGCCCAGTACTTC. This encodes CASSPRGAQYF.

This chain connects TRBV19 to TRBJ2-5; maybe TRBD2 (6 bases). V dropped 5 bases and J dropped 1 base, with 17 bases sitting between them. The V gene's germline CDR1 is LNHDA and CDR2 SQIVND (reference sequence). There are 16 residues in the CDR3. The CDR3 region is CASSARTGGVQETQYF. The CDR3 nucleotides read TGTGCCAGTAGTGCCAGGACTGGAGGGGTCCAAGAGACCCAGTACTTC.

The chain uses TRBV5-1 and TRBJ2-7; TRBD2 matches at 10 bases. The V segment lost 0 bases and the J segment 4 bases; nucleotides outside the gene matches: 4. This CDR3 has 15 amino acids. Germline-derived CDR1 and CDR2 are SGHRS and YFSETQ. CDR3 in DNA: TGCGCCAGCAGCTTGGTTTCAGCGGGAGGGTACGAGCAGTACTTC. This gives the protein CASSLVSAGGYEQYF.

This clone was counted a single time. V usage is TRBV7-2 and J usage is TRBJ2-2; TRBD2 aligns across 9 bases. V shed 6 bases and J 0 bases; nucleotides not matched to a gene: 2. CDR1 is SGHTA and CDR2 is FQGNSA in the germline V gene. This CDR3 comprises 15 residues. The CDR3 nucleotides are TGTGCCAGCAGTCTAGCGGGACCGAACACCGGGGAGCTGTTTTTT. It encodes CASSLAGPNTGELFF.

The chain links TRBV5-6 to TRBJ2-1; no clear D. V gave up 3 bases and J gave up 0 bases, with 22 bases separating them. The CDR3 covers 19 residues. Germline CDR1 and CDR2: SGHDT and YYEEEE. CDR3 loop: CASSYPPAYSLSSYNEQFF. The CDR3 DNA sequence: TGTGCCAGCAGCTACCCCCCGGCCTACAGTCTTAGCTCCTACAATGAGCAGTTCTTC.

CDR3 loop: CASSWSGNSYEQYF. The CDR3 DNA sequence: TGTGCCAGCAGCTGGTCGGGGAACTCCTACGAGCAGTACTTC. The gene calls are TRBV11-2 and TRBJ2-7; weak D call: TRBD2 (5 bases). Germline V gene lookup returns CDR1 SGHAT and CDR2 FQNNGV. The CDR3 runs 14 residues. Trimming left V 4 bases short and J 0 bases short, with 10 bases between.

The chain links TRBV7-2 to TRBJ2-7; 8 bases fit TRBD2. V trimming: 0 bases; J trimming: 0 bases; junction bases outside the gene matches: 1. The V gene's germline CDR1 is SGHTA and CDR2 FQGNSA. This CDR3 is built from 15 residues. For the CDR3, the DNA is TGTGCCAGCAGCTTAGCGGGGACTAGCTCCTACGAGCAGTACTTC. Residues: CASSLAGTSSYEQYF. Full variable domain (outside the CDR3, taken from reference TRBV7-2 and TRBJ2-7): GAGVSQSPSNKVTEKGKDVELRCDPISGHTALYWYRQSLGQGLEFLIYFQGNSAPDKSGLPSDRFSAERTGGSVSTLTIQRTQQEDSAVYLCASSLAGTSSYEQYFGPGTRLTVT.

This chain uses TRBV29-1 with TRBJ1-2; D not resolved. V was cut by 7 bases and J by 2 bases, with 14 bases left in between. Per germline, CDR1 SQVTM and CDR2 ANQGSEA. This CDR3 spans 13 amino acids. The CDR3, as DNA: TGCAGCGCTGCCGATCAGGCGAACTATGGCTACACCTTC. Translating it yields CSAADQANYGYTF.

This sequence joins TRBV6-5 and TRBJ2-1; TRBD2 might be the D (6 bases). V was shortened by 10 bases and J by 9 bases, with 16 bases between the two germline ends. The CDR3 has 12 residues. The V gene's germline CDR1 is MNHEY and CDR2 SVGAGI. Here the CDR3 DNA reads TGTGCCACCACGATACACGGGGGTGAGCAGTTCTTC. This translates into CATTIHGGEQFF.

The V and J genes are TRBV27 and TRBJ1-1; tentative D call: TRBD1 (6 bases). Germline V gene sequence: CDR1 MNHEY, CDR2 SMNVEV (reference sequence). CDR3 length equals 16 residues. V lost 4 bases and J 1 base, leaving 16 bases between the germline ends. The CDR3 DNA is TGTGCCAGCAGTTCCGCCAGGGGTCTGAGGAACACTGAAGCTTTCTTT. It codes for CASSSARGLRNTEAFF.

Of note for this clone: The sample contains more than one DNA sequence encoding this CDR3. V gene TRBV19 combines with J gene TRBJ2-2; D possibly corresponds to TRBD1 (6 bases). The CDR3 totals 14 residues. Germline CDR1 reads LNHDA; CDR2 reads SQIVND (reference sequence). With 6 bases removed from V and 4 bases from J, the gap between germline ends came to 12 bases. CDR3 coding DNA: TGTGCCAGTAGCATCCGGACAGTCACCGGGGAGCTGTTTTTT. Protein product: CASSIRTVTGELFF. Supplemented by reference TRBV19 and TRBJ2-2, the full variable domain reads DGGITQSPKYLFRKEGQNVTLSCEQNLNHDAMYWYRQDPGQGLRLIYYSQIVNDFQKGDIAEGYSVSREKKESFPLTVTSAQKNPTAFYLCASSIRTVTGELFFGEGSRLTVL.

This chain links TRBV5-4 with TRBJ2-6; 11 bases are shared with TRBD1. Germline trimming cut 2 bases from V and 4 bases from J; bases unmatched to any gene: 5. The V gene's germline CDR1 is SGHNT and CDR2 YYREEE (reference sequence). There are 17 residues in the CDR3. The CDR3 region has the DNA TGTGCCAGCAGCTTAAGGACAGGGGGCCTAGGGGCCAACGTCCTGACTTTC. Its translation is CASSLRTGGLGANVLTF.

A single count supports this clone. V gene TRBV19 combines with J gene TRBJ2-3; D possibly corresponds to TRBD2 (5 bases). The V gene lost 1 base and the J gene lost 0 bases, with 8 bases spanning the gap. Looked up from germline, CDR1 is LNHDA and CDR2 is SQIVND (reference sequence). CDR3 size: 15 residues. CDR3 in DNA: TGTGCCAGTAGTATAGGACTACTTAGCACAGATACGCAGTATTTT. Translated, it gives CASSIGLLSTDTQYF.

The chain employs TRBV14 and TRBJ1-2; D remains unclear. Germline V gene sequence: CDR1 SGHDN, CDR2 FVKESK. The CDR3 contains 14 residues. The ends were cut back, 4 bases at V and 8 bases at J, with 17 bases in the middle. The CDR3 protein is CASSPLNSRGGYTF. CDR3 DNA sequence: TGTGCCAGCAGCCCCTTAAACTCGAGAGGGGGCTACACCTTC. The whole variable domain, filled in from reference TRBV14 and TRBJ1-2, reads EAGVTQFPSHSVIEKGQTVTLRCDPISGHDNLYWYRRVMGKEIKFLLHFVKESKQDESGMPNNRFLAERTGGTYSTLKVQPAELEDSGVYFCASSPLNSRGGYTFGSGTRLTVV.

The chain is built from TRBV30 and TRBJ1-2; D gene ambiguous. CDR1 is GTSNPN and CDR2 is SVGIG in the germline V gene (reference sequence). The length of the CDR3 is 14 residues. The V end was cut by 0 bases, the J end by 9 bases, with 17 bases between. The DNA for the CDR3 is TGTGCCTGGAGTGTAGTTGAGGGAGGCAATCGCTACACCTTC. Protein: CAWSVVEGGNRYTF.

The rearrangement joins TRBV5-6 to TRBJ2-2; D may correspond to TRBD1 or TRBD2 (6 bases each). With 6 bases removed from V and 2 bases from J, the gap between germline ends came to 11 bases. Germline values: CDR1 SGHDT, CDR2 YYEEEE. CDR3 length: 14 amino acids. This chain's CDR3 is CASNRDLNTGELFF. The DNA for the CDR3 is TGTGCCAGCAACAGGGACTTAAACACCGGGGAGCTGTTTTTT.

The CDR3 reads CAISESRSNQPQHF. CDR3 nucleotides: TGTGCCATCAGTGAGTCCCGTAGCAATCAGCCCCAGCATTTT. The chain links TRBV10-3 to TRBJ1-5; unclear D gene. V lost 0 bases to trimming and J lost 0 bases, with 3 bases between them. The CDR3 covers 14 residues. Germline V gives CDR1 ENHRY, CDR2 SYGVKD.

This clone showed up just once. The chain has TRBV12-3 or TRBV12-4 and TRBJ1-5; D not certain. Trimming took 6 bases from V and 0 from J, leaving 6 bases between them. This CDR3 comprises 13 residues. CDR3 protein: CASSLYSNQPQHF. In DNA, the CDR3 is TGTGCCAGCAGCCTTTATAGCAATCAGCCCCAGCATTTT.

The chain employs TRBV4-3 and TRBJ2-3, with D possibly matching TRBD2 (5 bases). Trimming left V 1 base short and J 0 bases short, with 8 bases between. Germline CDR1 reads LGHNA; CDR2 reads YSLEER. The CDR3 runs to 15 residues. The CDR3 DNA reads TGCGCCAGCAGCCAAGGAGGAGGCAGCACAGATACGCAGTATTTT. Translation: CASSQGGGSTDTQYF.

The CDR3 DNA sequence: TGTGCCAGCAGTGACTCCGTCCCGGGACTGGGGGCGGATACGCAGTATTTT. Translated: CASSDSVPGLGADTQYF. V gene TRBV25-1 combines with J gene TRBJ2-3; D is tentatively TRBD1 or TRBD2 (6 bases each). Looked up from germline, CDR1 is MGHDK and CDR2 is SYGVNS. CDR3 length equals 17 residues. The V end lost 3 bases, the J end lost 6 bases, and 22 bases lay between the germline ends.

CDR3 DNA sequence: TGCGCCAGCAGCGCCGAAAGCAATCAGCCCCAGCATTTT. Translation: CASSAESNQPQHF. This sequence joins TRBV5-1 and TRBJ1-5; D not certain. The CDR3 loop spans 13 amino acids. Trimming stripped 4 bases from V and 1 base from J, with 6 bases between. CDR1 is SGHRS and CDR2 is YFSETQ in the germline V gene.

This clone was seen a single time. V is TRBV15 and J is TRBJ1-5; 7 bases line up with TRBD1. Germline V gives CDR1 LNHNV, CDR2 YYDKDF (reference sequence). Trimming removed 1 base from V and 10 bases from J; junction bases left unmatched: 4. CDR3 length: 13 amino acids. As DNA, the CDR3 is TGTGCCACCAGCAGAGTTCGGGACAGTCCCCAGCATTTT. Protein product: CATSRVRDSPQHF. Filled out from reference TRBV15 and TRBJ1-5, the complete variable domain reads DAMVIQNPRYQVTQFGKPVTLSCSQTLNHNVMYWYQQKSSQAPKLLFHYYDKDFNNEADTPDNFQSRRPNTSFCFLDIRSPGLGDTAMYLCATSRVRDSPQHFGDGTRLSIL.